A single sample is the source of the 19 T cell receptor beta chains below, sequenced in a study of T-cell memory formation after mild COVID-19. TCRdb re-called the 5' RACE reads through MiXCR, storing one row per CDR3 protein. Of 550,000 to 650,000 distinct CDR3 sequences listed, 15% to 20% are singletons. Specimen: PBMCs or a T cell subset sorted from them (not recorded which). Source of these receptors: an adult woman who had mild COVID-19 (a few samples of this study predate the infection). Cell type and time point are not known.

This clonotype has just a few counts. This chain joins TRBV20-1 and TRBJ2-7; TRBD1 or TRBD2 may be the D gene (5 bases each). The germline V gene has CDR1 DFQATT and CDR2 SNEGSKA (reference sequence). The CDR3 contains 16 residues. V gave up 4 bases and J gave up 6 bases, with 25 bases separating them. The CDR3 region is CSAITWDPLPDGEQYF. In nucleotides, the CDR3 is TGCAGTGCTATTACATGGGACCCCCTCCCGGACGGCGAGCAGTACTTC.

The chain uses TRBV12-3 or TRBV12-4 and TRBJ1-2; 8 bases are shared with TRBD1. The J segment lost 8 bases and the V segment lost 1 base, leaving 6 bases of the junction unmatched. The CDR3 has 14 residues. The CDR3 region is CASSLGGTGSGYTF. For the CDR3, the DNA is TGTGCCAGCAGTTTAGGGGGGACAGGATCCGGCTACACCTTC.

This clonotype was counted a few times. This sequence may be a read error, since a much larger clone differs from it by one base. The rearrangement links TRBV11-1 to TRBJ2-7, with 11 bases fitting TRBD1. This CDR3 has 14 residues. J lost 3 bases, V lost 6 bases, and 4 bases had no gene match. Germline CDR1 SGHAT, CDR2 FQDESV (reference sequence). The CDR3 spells CASRSGTGGYEQYF. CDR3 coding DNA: TGTGCCAGCAGATCCGGGACAGGGGGCTACGAGCAGTACTTC.

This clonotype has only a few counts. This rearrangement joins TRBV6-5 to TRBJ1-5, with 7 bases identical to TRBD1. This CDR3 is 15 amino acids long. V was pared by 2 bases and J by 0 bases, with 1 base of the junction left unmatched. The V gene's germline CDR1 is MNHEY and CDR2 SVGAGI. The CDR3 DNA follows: TGTGCCAGCAGTTACACAGGGGTTAGCAATCAGCCCCAGCATTTT. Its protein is CASSYTGVSNQPQHF.

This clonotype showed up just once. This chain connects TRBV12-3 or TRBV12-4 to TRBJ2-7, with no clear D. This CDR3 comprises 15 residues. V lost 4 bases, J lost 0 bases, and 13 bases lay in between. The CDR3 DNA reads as TGTGCCAGCAGTTATAGGGCAGTTCTCTCCTACGAGCAGTACTTC. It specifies CASSYRAVLSYEQYF.

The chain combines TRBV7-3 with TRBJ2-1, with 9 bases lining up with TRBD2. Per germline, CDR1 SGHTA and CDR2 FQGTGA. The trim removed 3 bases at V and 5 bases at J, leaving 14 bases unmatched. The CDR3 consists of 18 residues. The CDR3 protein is CASSLGPILAGGNNEQFF. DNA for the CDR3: TGTGCCAGCAGCTTGGGGCCGATATTGGCGGGAGGGAACAATGAGCAGTTCTTC.

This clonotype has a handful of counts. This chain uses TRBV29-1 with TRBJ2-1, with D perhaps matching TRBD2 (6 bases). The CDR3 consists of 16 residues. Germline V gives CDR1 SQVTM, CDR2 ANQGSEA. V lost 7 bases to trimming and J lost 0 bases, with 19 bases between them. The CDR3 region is CSASDPSGSSYNEQFF. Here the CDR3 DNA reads TGCAGCGCCTCCGACCCCTCCGGGAGCTCCTACAATGAGCAGTTCTTC.

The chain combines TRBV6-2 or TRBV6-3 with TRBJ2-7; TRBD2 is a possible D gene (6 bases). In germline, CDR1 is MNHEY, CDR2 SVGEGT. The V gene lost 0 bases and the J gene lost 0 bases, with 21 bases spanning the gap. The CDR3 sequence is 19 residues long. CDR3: CASSYSISRGQAISYEQYF. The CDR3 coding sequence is TGTGCCAGCAGTTACTCGATTTCGCGGGGCCAGGCCATCTCCTACGAGCAGTACTTC.

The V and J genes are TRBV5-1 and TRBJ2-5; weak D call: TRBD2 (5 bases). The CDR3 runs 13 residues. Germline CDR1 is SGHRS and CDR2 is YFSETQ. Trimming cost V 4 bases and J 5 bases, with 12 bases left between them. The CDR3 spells CASSSWSGETQYF. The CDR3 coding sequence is TGCGCCAGCAGCAGCTGGAGCGGCGAGACCCAGTACTTC.

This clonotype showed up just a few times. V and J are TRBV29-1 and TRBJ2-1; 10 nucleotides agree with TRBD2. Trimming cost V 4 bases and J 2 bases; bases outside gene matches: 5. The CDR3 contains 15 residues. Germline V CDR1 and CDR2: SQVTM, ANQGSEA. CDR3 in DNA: TGCAGCGTTGTAGCAGCGGGAGGGCCCTACAATGAGCAGTTCTTC. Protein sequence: CSVVAAGGPYNEQFF.

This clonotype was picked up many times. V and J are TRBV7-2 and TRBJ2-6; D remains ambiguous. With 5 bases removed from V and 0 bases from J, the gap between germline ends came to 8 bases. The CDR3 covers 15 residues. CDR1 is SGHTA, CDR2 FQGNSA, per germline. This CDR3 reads CASSPRTSGANVLTF. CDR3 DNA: TGTGCCAGCAGCCCCCGAACCTCTGGGGCCAACGTCCTGACTTTC.

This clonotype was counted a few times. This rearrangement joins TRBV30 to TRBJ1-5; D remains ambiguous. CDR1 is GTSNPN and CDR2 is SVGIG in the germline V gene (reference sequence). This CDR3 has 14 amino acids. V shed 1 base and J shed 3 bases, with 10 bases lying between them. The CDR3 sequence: CAWSEGTLNQPQHF. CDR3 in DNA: TGTGCCTGGAGTGAGGGAACCCTCAATCAGCCCCAGCATTTT. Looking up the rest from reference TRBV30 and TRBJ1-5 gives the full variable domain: SQTIHQWPATLVQPVGSPLSLECTVEGTSNPNLYWYRQAAGRGLQLLFYSVGIGQISSEVPQNLSASRPQDRQFILSSKKLLLSDSGFYLCAWSEGTLNQPQHFGDGTRLSIL.

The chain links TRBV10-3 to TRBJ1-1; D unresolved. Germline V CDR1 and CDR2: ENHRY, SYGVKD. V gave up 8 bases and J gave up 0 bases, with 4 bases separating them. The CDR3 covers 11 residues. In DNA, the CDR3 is TGTGCCATCGGGATGAACACTGAAGCTTTCTTT. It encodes CAIGMNTEAFF.

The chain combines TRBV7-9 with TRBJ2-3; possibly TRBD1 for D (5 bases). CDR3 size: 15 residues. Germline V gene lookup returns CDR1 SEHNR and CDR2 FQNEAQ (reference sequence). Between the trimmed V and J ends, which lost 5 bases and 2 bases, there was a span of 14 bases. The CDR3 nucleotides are TGTGCCAGCAGCGTGGACACTTTTACCACAGATACGCAGTATTTT. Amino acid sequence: CASSVDTFTTDTQYF.

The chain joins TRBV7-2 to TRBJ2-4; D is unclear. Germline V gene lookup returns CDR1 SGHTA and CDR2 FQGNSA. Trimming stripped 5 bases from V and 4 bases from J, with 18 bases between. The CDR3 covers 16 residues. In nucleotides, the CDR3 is TGTGCCAGCAGCCCACAGCCGGAACTCGCTAAAAACATTCAGTACTTC. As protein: CASSPQPELAKNIQYF.

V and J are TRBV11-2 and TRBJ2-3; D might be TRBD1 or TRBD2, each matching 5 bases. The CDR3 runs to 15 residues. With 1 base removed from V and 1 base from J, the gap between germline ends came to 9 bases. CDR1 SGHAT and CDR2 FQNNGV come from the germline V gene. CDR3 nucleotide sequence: TGTGCCAGCAGCTTAGTAGGGACCGGCACAGATACGCAGTATTTT. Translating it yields CASSLVGTGTDTQYF.

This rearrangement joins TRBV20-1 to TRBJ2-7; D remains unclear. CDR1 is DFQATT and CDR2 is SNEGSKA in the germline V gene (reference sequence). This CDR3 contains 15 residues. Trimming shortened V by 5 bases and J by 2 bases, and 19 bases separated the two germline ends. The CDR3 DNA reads TGCAGTGCTCGCCCTGGAGAACGTCACGCCTACGAGCAGTACTTC. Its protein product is CSARPGERHAYEQYF.

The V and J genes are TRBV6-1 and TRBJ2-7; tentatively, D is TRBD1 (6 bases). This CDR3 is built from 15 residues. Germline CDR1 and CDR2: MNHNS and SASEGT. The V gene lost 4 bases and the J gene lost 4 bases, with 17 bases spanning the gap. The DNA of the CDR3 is TGTGCCAGCAGTGGTCGGACTGGGGGCTTATACGAGCAGTACTTC. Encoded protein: CASSGRTGGLYEQYF.

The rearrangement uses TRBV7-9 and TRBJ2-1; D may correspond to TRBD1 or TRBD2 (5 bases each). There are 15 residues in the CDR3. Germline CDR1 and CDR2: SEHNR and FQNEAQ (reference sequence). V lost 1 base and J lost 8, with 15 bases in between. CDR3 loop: CASSLGGTGLDEQFF. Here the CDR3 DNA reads TGTGCCAGCAGCTTAGGGGGGACGGGGCTCGATGAGCAGTTCTTC.